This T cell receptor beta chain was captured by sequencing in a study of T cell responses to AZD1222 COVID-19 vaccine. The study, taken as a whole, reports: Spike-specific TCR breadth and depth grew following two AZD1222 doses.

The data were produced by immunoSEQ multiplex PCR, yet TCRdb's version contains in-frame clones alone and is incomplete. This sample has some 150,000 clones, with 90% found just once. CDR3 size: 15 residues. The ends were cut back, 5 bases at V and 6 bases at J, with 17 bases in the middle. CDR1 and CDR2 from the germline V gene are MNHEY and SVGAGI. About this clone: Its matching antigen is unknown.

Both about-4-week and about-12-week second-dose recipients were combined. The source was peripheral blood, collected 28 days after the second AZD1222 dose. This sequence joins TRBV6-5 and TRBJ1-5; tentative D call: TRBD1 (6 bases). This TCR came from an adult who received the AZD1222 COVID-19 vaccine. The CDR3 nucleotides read TGTGCCAGCAGTCCGCTGGGGGGGGCTGGTCAGCCCCAGCATTTT. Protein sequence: CASSPLGGAGQPQHF.